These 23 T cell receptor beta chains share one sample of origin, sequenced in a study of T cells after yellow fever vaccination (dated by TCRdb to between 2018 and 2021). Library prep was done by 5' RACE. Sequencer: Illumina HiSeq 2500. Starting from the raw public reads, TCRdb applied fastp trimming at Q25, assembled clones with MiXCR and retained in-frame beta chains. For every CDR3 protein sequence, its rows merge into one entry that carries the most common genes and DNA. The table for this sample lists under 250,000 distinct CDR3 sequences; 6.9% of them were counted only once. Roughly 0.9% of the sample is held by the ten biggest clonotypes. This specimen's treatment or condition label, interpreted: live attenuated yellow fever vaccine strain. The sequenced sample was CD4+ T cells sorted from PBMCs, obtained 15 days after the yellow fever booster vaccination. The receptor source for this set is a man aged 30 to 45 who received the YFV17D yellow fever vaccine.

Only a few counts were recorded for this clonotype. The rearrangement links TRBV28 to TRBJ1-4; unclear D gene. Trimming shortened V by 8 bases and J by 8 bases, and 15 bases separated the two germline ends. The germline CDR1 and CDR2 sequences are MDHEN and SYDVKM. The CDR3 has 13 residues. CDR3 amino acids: CASRLISREKLFF. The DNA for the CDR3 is TGTGCCAGCCGACTGATTTCCAGGGAAAAACTGTTTTTT.

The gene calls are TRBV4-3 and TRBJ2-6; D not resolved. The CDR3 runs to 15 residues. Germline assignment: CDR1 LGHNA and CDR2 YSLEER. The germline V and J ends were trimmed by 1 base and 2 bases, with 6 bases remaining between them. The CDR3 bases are TGCGCCAGCAGCCAAGTTGACACTGGGGCCAACGTCCTGACTTTC. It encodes CASSQVDTGANVLTF.

The CDR3 loop is CASMSAYEQYF. The CDR3 DNA sequence: TGCGCCAGCATGAGCGCGTACGAGCAGTACTTC. This chain links TRBV10-2 with TRBJ2-7; D unclear. Germline values: CDR1 WSHSY, CDR2 SAAADI. The CDR3 runs to 11 residues. V was shortened by 7 bases and J by 4 bases, with 8 bases between the two germline ends.

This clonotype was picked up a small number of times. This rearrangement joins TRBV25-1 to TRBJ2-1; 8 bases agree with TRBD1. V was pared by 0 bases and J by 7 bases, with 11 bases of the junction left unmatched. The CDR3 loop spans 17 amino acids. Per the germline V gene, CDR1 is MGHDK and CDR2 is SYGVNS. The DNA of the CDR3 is TGTGCCAGCAGTGAATATGTAGGCAGGGGGCGAGGGAATGAGCAGTTCTTC. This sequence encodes CASSEYVGRGRGNEQFF.

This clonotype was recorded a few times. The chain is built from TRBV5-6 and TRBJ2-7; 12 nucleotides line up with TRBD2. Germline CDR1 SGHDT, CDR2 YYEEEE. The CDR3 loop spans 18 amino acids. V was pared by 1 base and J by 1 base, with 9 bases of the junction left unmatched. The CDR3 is CASSLWASGRVFSYEQYF. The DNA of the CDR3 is TGTGCCAGCAGCTTGTGGGCTAGCGGGAGGGTTTTTTCCTACGAGCAGTACTTC.

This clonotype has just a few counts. The CDR3 is CASSLASGQAYTDTQYF. CDR3 sequence (DNA): TGCGCCAGCAGCTTGGCCTCGGGACAGGCCTACACAGATACGCAGTATTTT. The chain links TRBV5-1 to TRBJ2-3; 8 bases are a match to TRBD1. This CDR3 is 17 amino acids long. The trim removed 0 bases at V and 2 bases at J, leaving 8 bases unmatched. Germline lookup yields CDR1 SGHRS and CDR2 YFSETQ.

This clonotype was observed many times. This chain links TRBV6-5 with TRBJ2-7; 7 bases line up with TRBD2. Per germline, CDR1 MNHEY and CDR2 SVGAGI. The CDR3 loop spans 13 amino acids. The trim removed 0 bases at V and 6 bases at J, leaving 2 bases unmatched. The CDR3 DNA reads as TGTGCCAGCAGTTACTCGCGGGGGACCGAGCAGTACTTC. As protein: CASSYSRGTEQYF.

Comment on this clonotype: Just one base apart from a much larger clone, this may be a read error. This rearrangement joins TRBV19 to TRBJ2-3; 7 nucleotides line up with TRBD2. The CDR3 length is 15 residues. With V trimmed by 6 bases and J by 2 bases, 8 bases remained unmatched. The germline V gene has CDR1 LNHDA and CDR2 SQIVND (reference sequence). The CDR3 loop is CASRMGGAITDTQYF. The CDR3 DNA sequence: TGTGCCAGTAGAATGGGAGGGGCGATCACAGATACGCAGTATTTT. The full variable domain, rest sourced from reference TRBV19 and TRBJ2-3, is DGGITQSPKYLFRKEGQNVTLSCEQNLNHDAMYWYRQDPGQGLRLIYYSQIVNDFQKGDIAEGYSVSREKKESFPLTVTSAQKNPTAFYLCASRMGGAITDTQYFGPGTRLTVL.

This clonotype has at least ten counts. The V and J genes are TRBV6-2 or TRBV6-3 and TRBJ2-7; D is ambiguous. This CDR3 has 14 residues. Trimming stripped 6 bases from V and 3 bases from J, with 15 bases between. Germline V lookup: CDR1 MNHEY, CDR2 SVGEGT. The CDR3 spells CASSLRSESYEQYF. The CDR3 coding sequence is TGTGCCAGCAGCCTACGTTCAGAAAGCTACGAGCAGTACTTC.

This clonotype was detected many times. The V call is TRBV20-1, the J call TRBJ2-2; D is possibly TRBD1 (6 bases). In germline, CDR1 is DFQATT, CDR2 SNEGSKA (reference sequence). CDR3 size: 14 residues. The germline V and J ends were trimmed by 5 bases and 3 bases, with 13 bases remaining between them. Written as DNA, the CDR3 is TGCAGTGCTGATACTGGACAGCACACCGGGGAGCTGTTTTTT. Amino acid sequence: CSADTGQHTGELFF.

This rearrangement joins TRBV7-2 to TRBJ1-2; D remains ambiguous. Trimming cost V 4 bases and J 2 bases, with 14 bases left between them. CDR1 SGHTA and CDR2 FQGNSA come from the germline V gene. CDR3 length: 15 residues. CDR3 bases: TGTGCCAGCAGCTCCCATATCGGCCTCAACTATGGCTACACCTTC. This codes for CASSSHIGLNYGYTF. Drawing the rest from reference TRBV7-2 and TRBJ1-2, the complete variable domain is GAGVSQSPSNKVTEKGKDVELRCDPISGHTALYWYRQSLGQGLEFLIYFQGNSAPDKSGLPSDRFSAERTGGSVSTLTIQRTQQEDSAVYLCASSSHIGLNYGYTFGSGTRLTVV.

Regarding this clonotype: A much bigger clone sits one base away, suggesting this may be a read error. CDR3 in DNA: TGCGCCAGCAGCTTAGTGCAGGGGAAGCTTGAAGCTTTCTTT. Encoded protein: CASSLVQGKLEAFF. The rearrangement links TRBV5-1 to TRBJ1-1; tentative D call: TRBD1 (6 bases). Germline V gene sequence: CDR1 SGHRS, CDR2 YFSETQ. The CDR3 length is 14 residues. The V end lost 2 bases, the J end lost 7 bases, and 15 bases lay between the germline ends.

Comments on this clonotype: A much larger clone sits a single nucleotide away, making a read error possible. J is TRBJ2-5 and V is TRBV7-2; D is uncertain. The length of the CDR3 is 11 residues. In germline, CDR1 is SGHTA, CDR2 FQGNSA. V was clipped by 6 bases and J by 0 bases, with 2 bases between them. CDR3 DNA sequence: TGTGCCAGCAGGGACCAAGAGACCCAGTACTTC. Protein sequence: CASRDQETQYF.

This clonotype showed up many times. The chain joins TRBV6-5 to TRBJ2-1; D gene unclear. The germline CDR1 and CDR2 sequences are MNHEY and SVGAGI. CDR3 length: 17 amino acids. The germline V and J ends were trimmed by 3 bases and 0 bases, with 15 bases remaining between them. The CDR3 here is CASSYSGAEASYNEQFF. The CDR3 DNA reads TGTGCCAGCAGTTATTCAGGCGCCGAGGCCTCCTACAATGAGCAGTTCTTC.

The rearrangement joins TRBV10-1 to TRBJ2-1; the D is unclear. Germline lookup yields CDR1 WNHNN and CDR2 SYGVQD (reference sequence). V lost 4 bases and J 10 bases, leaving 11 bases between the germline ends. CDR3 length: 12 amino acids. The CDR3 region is CASSGPGLEQFF. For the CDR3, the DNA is TGCGCCAGCAGTGGACCCGGGTTAGAGCAGTTCTTC.

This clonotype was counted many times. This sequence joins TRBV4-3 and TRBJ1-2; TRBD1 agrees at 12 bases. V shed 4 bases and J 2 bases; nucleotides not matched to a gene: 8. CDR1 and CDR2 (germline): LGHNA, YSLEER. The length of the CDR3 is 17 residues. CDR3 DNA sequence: TGCGCCAGCAGCCTAGGGACAGGGGGCGAAAGAAACTATGGCTACACCTTC. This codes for CASSLGTGGERNYGYTF.

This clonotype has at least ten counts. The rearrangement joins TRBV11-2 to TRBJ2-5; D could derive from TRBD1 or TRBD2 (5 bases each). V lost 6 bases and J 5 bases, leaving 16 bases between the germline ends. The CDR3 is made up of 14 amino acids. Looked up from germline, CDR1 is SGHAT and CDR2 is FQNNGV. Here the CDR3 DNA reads TGTGCCAGCAGAAGAGGGGCTGCCCGGGAGACCCAGTACTTC. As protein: CASRRGAARETQYF.

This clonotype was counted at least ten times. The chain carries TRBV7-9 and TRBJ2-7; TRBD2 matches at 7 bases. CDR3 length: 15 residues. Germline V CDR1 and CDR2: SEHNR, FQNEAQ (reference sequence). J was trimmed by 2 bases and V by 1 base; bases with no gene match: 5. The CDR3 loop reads CASSLGASGTYEQYF. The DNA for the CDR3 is TGTGCCAGCAGCTTAGGCGCTAGCGGCACCTACGAGCAGTACTTC. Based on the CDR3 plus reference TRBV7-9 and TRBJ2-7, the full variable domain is DTGVSQNPRHKITKRGQNVTFRCDPISEHNRLYWYRQTLGQGPEFLTYFQNEAQLEKSRLLSDRFSAERPKGSFSTLEIQRTEQGDSAMYLCASSLGASGTYEQYFGPGTRLTVT.

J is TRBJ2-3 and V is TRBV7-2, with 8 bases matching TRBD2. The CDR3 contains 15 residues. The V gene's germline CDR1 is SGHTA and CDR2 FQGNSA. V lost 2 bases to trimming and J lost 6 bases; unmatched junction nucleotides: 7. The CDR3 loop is CASSLLSAGADTQYF. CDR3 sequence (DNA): TGTGCCAGCAGCTTATTGTCAGCGGGAGCGGATACGCAGTATTTT.

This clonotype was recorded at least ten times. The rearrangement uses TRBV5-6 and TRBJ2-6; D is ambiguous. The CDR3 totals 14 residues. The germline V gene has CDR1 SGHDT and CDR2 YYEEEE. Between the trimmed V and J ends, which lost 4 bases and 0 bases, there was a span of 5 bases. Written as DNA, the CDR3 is TGTGCCAGCAGCGAACCCTCTGGGGCCAACGTCCTGACTTTC. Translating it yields CASSEPSGANVLTF.

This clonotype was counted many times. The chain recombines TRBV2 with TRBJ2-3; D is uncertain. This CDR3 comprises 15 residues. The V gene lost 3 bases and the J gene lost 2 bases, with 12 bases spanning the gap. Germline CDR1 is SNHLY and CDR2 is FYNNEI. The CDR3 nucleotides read TGTGCCAGCAGTGAGCGCGAACAGACCACAGATACGCAGTATTTT. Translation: CASSEREQTTDTQYF. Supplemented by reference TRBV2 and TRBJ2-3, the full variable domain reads EPEVTQTPSHQVTQMGQEVILRCVPISNHLYFYWYRQILGQKVEFLVSFYNNEISEKSEIFDDQFSVERPDGSNFTLKIRSTKLEDSAMYFCASSEREQTTDTQYFGPGTRLTVL.

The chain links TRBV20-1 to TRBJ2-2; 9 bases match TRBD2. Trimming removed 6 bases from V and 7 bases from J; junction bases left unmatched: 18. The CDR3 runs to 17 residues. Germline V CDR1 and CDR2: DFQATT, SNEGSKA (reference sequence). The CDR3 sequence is CSAPGGGGRAIGGELFF. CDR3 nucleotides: TGCAGTGCCCCCGGGGGCGGCGGGAGGGCGATTGGCGGGGAGCTGTTTTTT.

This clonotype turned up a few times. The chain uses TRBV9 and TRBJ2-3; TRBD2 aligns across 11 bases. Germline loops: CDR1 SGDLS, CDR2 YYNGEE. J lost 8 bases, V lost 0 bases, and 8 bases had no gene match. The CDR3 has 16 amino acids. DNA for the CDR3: TGTGCCAGCAGCGTAGGAGTAGCGGGAGGGCCCGGTACGCAGTATTTT. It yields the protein CASSVGVAGGPGTQYF.